One sample yielded the 21 T cell receptor beta chains listed below, sequenced in a study of vaccination and CD4 T cells after COVID-19. These receptors' targets are unknown. An Oncomine TCR Beta short-read assay was used to sequence the DNA from cultured CD4+ T cells. In TCRdb, the PCR reads were re-called with MiXCR into one record per CDR3 protein. Found here are more than 20,000 distinct CDR3 sequences, about 33% of them singletons; the top ten hold 12%. Indicated treatment: approximately nine-day PBMC culture with coronavirus spike peptide pools or control peptides (ViraFEST assay). What was sequenced was cultured CD4+ T cells from blood. The source is a human donor with COVID-19.

The chain uses TRBV14 and TRBJ1-6; the D gene is possibly TRBD1 (6 bases). V was clipped by 0 bases and J by 4 bases, with 10 bases between them. Germline V gives CDR1 SGHDN, CDR2 FVKESK. The CDR3 has 16 residues. The CDR3 loop is CASSQERGRYNSPLHF. CDR3 nucleotide sequence: TGTGCCAGCAGCCAAGAAAGGGGGAGGTATAATTCACCCCTCCACTTT.

Judged by abundance, this clonotype is medium-sized (0.01 to 0.1%). The rearrangement joins TRBV7-8 to TRBJ1-1; a possible D gene is TRBD1 (6 bases). V shed 0 bases and J shed 1 base, with 12 bases lying between them. The CDR3 length is 16 residues. From germline, CDR1 is SGHVS and CDR2 FQNEAQ. CDR3: CASSLAQGGRNTEAFF. CDR3 coding DNA: TGTGCCAGCAGCTTAGCGCAAGGGGGAAGGAACACTGAAGCTTTCTTT.

The chain couples TRBV14 to TRBJ2-3, with D tentatively TRBD1 (5 bases). This CDR3 comprises 15 residues. Germline assignment: CDR1 SGHDN and CDR2 FVKESK. The V end lost 1 base, the J end lost 0 bases, and 8 bases lay between the germline ends. CDR3 coding DNA: TGTGCCAGCAGCCAAGGGAAGGGGAGCACAGATACGCAGTATTTT. It yields the protein CASSQGKGSTDTQYF.

Only a few counts were recorded for this clonotype. The V gene is TRBV6-1, the J gene TRBJ1-3, with no clear D. The germline gives CDR1 MNHNS, CDR2 SASEGT. Between the trimmed V and J ends, which lost 10 bases and 0 bases, there was a span of 16 bases. This CDR3 spans 15 amino acids. The CDR3 loop reads CAIRPGFFSGNTIYF. CDR3 nucleotide sequence: TGTGCCATTCGTCCGGGGTTCTTCTCTGGAAACACCATATATTTT.

V and J are TRBV4-2 and TRBJ2-5; no firm D call. The CDR3 is 14 residues long. Germline V lookup: CDR1 LGHNA, CDR2 YNFKEQ. V was clipped by 0 bases and J by 3 bases, with 8 bases between them. This CDR3 is CASSQEVLKETQYF. CDR3 sequence (DNA): TGTGCCAGCAGCCAAGAAGTGCTAAAAGAGACCCAGTACTTC.

The count of this clonotype is one. The V gene is TRBV29-1, the J gene TRBJ2-7, with D tentatively TRBD1 (6 bases). The germline V and J ends were trimmed by 6 bases and 5 bases, with 14 bases remaining between them. Germline V gives CDR1 SQVTM, CDR2 ANQGSEA. CDR3 size: 12 residues. The CDR3 spells CSVKGVRDEQYF. The CDR3 DNA reads TGCAGCGTCAAGGGGGTTCGGGACGAGCAGTACTTC.

This clonotype counts as medium-sized. Its ends do not fully match the called genes, so a read error is possible. The chain employs TRBV27 and TRBJ2-3; D is undetermined. Per the germline V gene, CDR1 is MNHEY and CDR2 is SMNVEV (reference sequence). The CDR3 length is 13 residues. For the CDR3, the DNA is TGTGCCAGCAGTCTATCGAGCACAGATACGCAGTATTTT. It yields the protein CASSLSSTDTQYF.

The chain combines TRBV20-1 with TRBJ2-1; D could derive from TRBD1 or TRBD2 (5 bases each). Germline CDR1 is DFQATT and CDR2 is SNEGSKA (reference sequence). V was trimmed by 6 bases and J by 4 bases, leaving 22 bases between them. The CDR3 is 16 amino acids. The CDR3 loop reads CSAPTGEGMGYNEQFF. CDR3 nucleotide sequence: TGCAGTGCCCCAACAGGCGAGGGCATGGGGTACAATGAGCAGTTCTTC.

The rearrangement links TRBV20-1 to TRBJ1-6, with 7 bases that match TRBD1. This CDR3 is built from 13 residues. Germline CDR1 reads DFQATT; CDR2 reads SNEGSKA (reference sequence). Germline trimming cut 6 bases from V and 3 bases from J; bases unmatched to any gene: 2. The CDR3 region has the DNA TGCAGTGCGAGGGACAGCTATAATTCACCCCTCCACTTT. This codes for CSARDSYNSPLHF.

V gene TRBV7-2 combines with J gene TRBJ1-2, with 8 bases fitting TRBD1. Germline CDR1 reads SGHTA; CDR2 reads FQGNSA. Trimming removed 5 bases from V and 8 bases from J; junction bases left unmatched: 7. The CDR3 loop spans 13 amino acids. The CDR3 loop reads CASSPGQGQGYTF. The CDR3 DNA reads TGTGCCAGCAGCCCAGGACAGGGTCAAGGCTACACCTTC.

This clonotype has more than one count but fewer than ten. The chain uses TRBV7-6 and TRBJ2-5; perhaps TRBD1 as D (5 bases). Trimming removed 1 base from V and 4 bases from J, with 10 bases in between. The CDR3 runs 14 residues. The germline V gene has CDR1 SGHVS and CDR2 FNYEAQ. CDR3 in amino acids: CASSLDSGLETQYF. The CDR3 nucleotides are TGTGCCAGCAGCTTAGATTCAGGGCTAGAGACCCAGTACTTC.

The chain is built from TRBV7-2 and TRBJ2-5; D gene unclear. From germline, CDR1 is SGHTA and CDR2 FQGNSA. V lost 3 bases to trimming and J lost 5 bases, with 10 bases between them. The CDR3 is 13 residues long. Here the CDR3 DNA reads TGTGCCAGCAGCTTTCGGTTAACGGAGACCCAGTACTTC. Protein product: CASSFRLTETQYF.

The chain joins TRBV19 to TRBJ2-1; TRBD1 matches 7 bases. Germline trimming cut 10 bases from V and 6 bases from J; bases unmatched to any gene: 9. CDR3 length: 13 amino acids. Per germline, CDR1 LNHDA and CDR2 SQIVND (reference sequence). CDR3 sequence reads: CATVGDRINEQFF. The CDR3 DNA follows: TGTGCCACAGTAGGGGACAGAATCAATGAGCAGTTCTTC.

The genes are TRBV7-3 and TRBJ2-1; D is undetermined. Germline V lookup: CDR1 SGHTA, CDR2 FQGTGA. The V and J ends lost 5 bases and 8 bases respectively, with 16 bases between them. The CDR3 runs 14 residues. The CDR3 region has the DNA TGTGCCAGCAGCCCCGCGCGCGGCGGCCATGAGCAGTTCTTC. Its translation is CASSPARGGHEQFF.

This sequence joins TRBV11-2 and TRBJ2-3, with 9 bases fitting TRBD2. Germline V gene lookup returns CDR1 SGHAT and CDR2 FQNNGV. CDR3 length: 17 amino acids. V trimming: 8 bases; J trimming: 1 base; junction bases outside the gene matches: 13. The CDR3 sequence: CASRPGAGGPGTDTQYF. The CDR3 region has the DNA TGTGCCAGCCGACCGGGCGCGGGGGGGCCTGGCACAGATACGCAGTATTTT.

The chain has TRBV14 and TRBJ2-4; D possibly corresponds to TRBD1 (5 bases). The CDR3 is 15 residues long. Trimming left V 3 bases short and J 0 bases short, with 9 bases between. Germline V CDR1 and CDR2: SGHDN, FVKESK. The CDR3 DNA is TGTGCCAGCAGCCACCCGACAGAAGCCAAAAACATTCAGTACTTC. It yields the protein CASSHPTEAKNIQYF.

This chain connects TRBV28 to TRBJ2-3, with D unclear. Germline lookup yields CDR1 MDHEN and CDR2 SYDVKM. This CDR3 comprises 11 residues. V was shortened by 8 bases and J by 3 bases, with 6 bases between the two germline ends. The CDR3: CASGVTDTQYF. CDR3 sequence (DNA): TGTGCCAGCGGGGTTACAGATACGCAGTATTTT.

In its sample, this clonotype was seen a few times. V is TRBV12-3 or TRBV12-4 and J is TRBJ1-1; perhaps TRBD1 as D (6 bases). V was pared by 8 bases and J by 2 bases, with 15 bases between. This CDR3 contains 14 residues. The CDR3 DNA is TGTGCCAGCCGTCGCGAGGGGGGCAACACTGAAGCTTTCTTT. Translation gives CASRREGGNTEAFF.

This clonotype has a single count. The chain couples TRBV6-5 to TRBJ2-7, with a tentative D call TRBD2 (7 bases). The germline gives CDR1 MNHEY, CDR2 SVGAGI. The V and J ends lost 3 bases and 6 bases respectively, with 12 bases between them. CDR3 length equals 13 residues. The CDR3 bases are TGTGCCAGCAGTTATGGGCGGGGGCGCGAGCAGTACTTC. Translating gives CASSYGRGREQYF.

A single count supports this clonotype. The chain uses TRBV7-2 and TRBJ2-2, with D maybe TRBD2 (5 bases). This CDR3 spans 14 amino acids. Deletions cut 3 bases from V and 2 bases from J, with 7 bases between. Germline assignment: CDR1 SGHTA and CDR2 FQGNSA. In nucleotides, the CDR3 is TGTGCCAGCAGCTTCAGACTAAACACCGGGGAGCTGTTTTTT. The encoded protein is CASSFRLNTGELFF.

The chain couples TRBV2 to TRBJ2-5; possible D gene TRBD1, 6 bases. The CDR3 has 13 amino acids. Germline CDR1 SNHLY, CDR2 FYNNEI. Trimming pared 4 bases from V and 4 bases from J, leaving 10 bases between. CDR3 sequence (DNA): TGTGCCAGCAGTGGGGGGCTAGGAGAGACCCAGTACTTC. This gives the protein CASSGGLGETQYF.